Listed below are T cell receptor beta chains from one sample, sequenced in a study of neoadjuvant nivolumab and ipilimumab in lung cancer. Sequencing was performed with immunoSEQ multiplex PCR; in TCRdb, only in-frame clones are kept and a portion is missing. The sample contains several thousand clones, about 87% of which appear only once. The sequences come from tumor tissue, collected after neoadjuvant nivolumab, alone or with ipilimumab, at or shortly before surgery. These TCRs come from an adult with non-small cell lung cancer. CDR3s include the opening cysteine and the closing phenylalanine or tryptophan. A D gene is named only where the DNA matches it firmly. Clone size is shown for a subset of rows, as once, few, many or a class of expanded clone.

TRBV5-6	TRBD1	TRBJ1-1	NA	CASSSVDRGYTEAFF	TGTGCCAGCAGCTCGGTGGACAGGGGTTACACTGAAGCTTTCTTT
TRBV18	NA	TRBJ2-3	NA	CASSRSDRPWADTQYF	TGTGCCAGCTCGCGTTCGGACCGTCCCTGGGCAGATACGCAGTATTTT
TRBV5-1	NA	TRBJ2-7	NA	CASGVTGIQPYEQYF	TGCGCCAGCGGCGTTACAGGAATCCAGCCCTACGAGCAGTACTTC
TRBV6-1	NA	TRBJ1-1	NA	CASSDLISDRSSEAFF	TGTGCCAGCAGTGACCTAATTAGCGACAGGTCGTCTGAAGCTTTCTTT
TRBV11-3	NA	TRBJ2-5	NA	CASSLGGPKETQYF	TGTGCCAGCAGCTTAGGGGGACCAAAAGAGACCCAGTACTTC
TRBV10-2	TRBD1	TRBJ2-7	NA	CATSGQAFYEQYF	TGCGCCACCTCGGGACAGGCTTTCTACGAGCAGTACTTC
TRBV30	NA	TRBJ2-7	NA	CAWSSLYEQYF	TGTGCCTGGAGTTCACTCTACGAGCAGTACTTC
TRBV5-4	NA	TRBJ2-7	NA	CASSLARTTEQYF	TGTGCCAGCAGCTTGGCCCGGACTACCGAGCAGTACTTC
TRBV18	TRBD1	TRBJ1-1	once	CASSPGTGFATEAFF	TGTGCCAGCTCACCGGGGACAGGGTTCGCCACTGAAGCTTTCTTT
TRBV7-9	NA	TRBJ2-3	NA	CASSQLANTDTQYF	TGTGCCAGCAGCCAACTAGCTAACACAGATACGCAGTATTTT
TRBV29-1	NA	TRBJ1-5	NA	CSVVFRVGQPQHF	TGCAGCGTTGTGTTCAGGGTGGGTCAGCCCCAGCATTTT
TRBV18	NA	TRBJ1-5	NA	CASSPGADLNQPQHF	TGTGCCAGCTCACCAGGTGCAGACCTAAATCAGCCCCAGCATTTT
TRBV5-1	NA	TRBJ2-3	NA	CASSLLQGEDTQYF	TGCGCCAGCAGCTTGTTACAGGGTGAGGATACGCAGTATTTT
TRBV19	NA	TRBJ1-3	NA	CASSPTASGNTIYF	TGTGCCAGTAGCCCGACAGCCTCTGGAAACACCATATATTTT
TRBV10-3	NA	TRBJ1-2	once	CAIRGEGHGYTF	TGTGCCATCAGGGGCGAGGGTCATGGCTACACCTTC
TRBV5-1	NA	TRBJ2-1	NA	CASSRRTVRTNEQFF	TGCGCCAGCAGCCGAAGGACAGTCCGAACGAATGAGCAGTTCTTC
TRBV5-1	NA	TRBJ1-1	NA	CASRLGPNTEAFF	TGCGCCAGCAGATTGGGGCCGAACACTGAAGCTTTCTTT
TRBV5-6	NA	TRBJ1-2	NA	CASSYKSSNYGYTF	TGTGCCAGCAGCTATAAGTCGTCTAACTATGGCTACACCTTC
TRBV5-1	TRBD1	TRBJ2-3	NA	CASSLGGQGADTQYF	TGCGCCAGCAGCTTGGGGGGACAGGGAGCAGATACGCAGTATTTT
TRBV5-1	NA	TRBJ2-1	NA	CASSLLLETRGNEQFF	TGCGCCAGCAGCTTGCTTTTAGAGACCCGAGGCAATGAGCAGTTCTTC
TRBV5-1	TRBD1	TRBJ1-3	few	CASSPDRASGNTIYF	TGCGCCAGCAGCCCTGACAGGGCCTCTGGAAACACCATATATTTT
TRBV29-1	NA	TRBJ2-4	NA	CSVYRGNIQYF	TGCAGCGTTTACCGGGGAAACATTCAGTACTTC
TRBV2	NA	TRBJ2-5	NA	CASSVRVETQYF	TGTGCCAGCAGTGTAAGAGTAGAGACCCAGTACTTC
TRBV30	TRBD1	TRBJ1-4	once	CAGQENEKLFF	TGTGCCGGACAGGAGAATGAAAAACTGTTTTTT
TRBV10-3	TRBD1	TRBJ2-1	NA	CAISESGRGRTYNEQFF	TGTGCCATCAGTGAGTCGGGTAGGGGGCGGACCTACAATGAGCAGTTCTTC
TRBV2	TRBD2	TRBJ2-1	NA	CARRQAGESYNEQFF	TGTGCCAGGAGGCAAGCGGGGGAGAGTTACAATGAGCAGTTCTTC
TRBV15	TRBD2	TRBJ2-1	NA	CATSGLVAGGYNEQFF	TGTGCCACCAGCGGCCTTGTGGCGGGAGGTTACAATGAGCAGTTCTTC
TRBV5-1	NA	TRBJ2-7	NA	CASSLEARTYEQYF	TGCGCCAGCAGCTTGGAAGCTAGAACATACGAGCAGTACTTC